Here is one T cell receptor beta chain with its context. The authors' processing: Counts of nucleated cells, estimated from reference gene primer amplification, were obtained. Sequencing used immunoSEQ multiplex PCR; TCRdb keeps in-frame clones, though not all of them. D and trimming come from the DNA, and the V and J calls and clone size come from that table. The top ten clones hold 20% to 30% of a sample with 27,000 or so clones, around nine tenths of them seen once. This sample was included in a study of blood T cell repertoires in COVID-19. Study summary: PBMCs, B-cell-depleted T cells, or T cells were the source of the cDNA or gDNA that made up the material.

V shed 2 bases and J shed 5 bases, with 7 bases lying between them. CDR3 size: 12 residues. Germline CDR1 and CDR2: SGHNT and YYREEE (reference sequence). The chain combines TRBV5-4 with TRBJ2-5, with D uncertain. The sample comprised peripheral blood. The sequence came from a human donor in a cohort sampled during active COVID-19. The CDR3 loop reads CASSFGAETQYF. CDR3 DNA sequence: TGTGCCAGCAGCTTCGGAGCGGAGACCCAGTACTTC.